These 25 T cell receptor beta chains originate from one sample sequenced in a study of blood T cell repertoires in COVID-19. Only in-frame clones appear in the TCRdb table, and some are missing; sequencing was by immunoSEQ multiplex PCR. Counted here are almost 300,000 clones, more than 85% occurring once; the ten biggest clones make up about 1.2%. What was sequenced was peripheral blood. These receptors were obtained from a man between 65 and 80 years old with acute or convalescent COVID-19.

V is TRBV6-5 and J is TRBJ1-1; weak D call: TRBD1 (6 bases). V lost 6 bases and J lost 1, with 12 bases in between. The CDR3 extends over 14 amino acids. Germline assignment: CDR1 MNHEY and CDR2 SVGAGI. The CDR3 protein is CASRVGQPNTEAFF. The CDR3 bases are TGTGCCAGCAGGGTAGGACAGCCGAACACTGAAGCTTTCTTT.

V and J are TRBV7-9 and TRBJ2-5; TRBD2 matches 9 bases. Germline V gives CDR1 SEHNR, CDR2 FQNEAQ (reference sequence). This CDR3 has 18 residues. Trimming at V came to 2 bases and at J to 7 bases, leaving 17 bases not matched to a gene. For the CDR3, the DNA is TGTGCCAGCAGCTTATCATTGGGCGGGGGGGAGCGGTCCGGGACCCAGTACTTC. Protein: CASSLSLGGGERSGTQYF.

The chain uses TRBV6-6 and TRBJ1-5; the D is unclear. Trimming cost V 3 bases and J 0 bases, with 3 bases left between them. The CDR3 is 13 residues long. Germline V gene data show CDR1 as MNHNY and CDR2 as SVGAGI (reference sequence). This CDR3 is CASSYNSNQPQHF. The CDR3 DNA is TGTGCCAGCAGTTATAATAGCAATCAGCCCCAGCATTTT.

The chain has TRBV28 and TRBJ2-7; no reliable D call. The germline V and J ends were trimmed by 1 base and 1 base, with 8 bases remaining between them. This CDR3 is built from 14 residues. CDR1 is MDHEN, CDR2 SYDVKM, per germline. The CDR3 DNA is TGTGCCAGCAGTTTATTGACATCATCCTACGAGCAGTACTTC. Amino acid sequence: CASSLLTSSYEQYF.

The V gene is TRBV6-2 or TRBV6-3, the J gene TRBJ1-4, with D perhaps matching TRBD1 (6 bases). This CDR3 contains 15 residues. Germline CDR1 is MNHEY and CDR2 is SVGEGT. V gave up 5 bases and J gave up 8 bases, with 18 bases separating them. CDR3 amino acids: CASSPRGGGVEKLFF. CDR3 nucleotide sequence: TGTGCCAGCAGTCCGAGGGGGGGCGGCGTCGAAAAACTGTTTTTT.

This clone was seen just once. The chain has TRBV9 and TRBJ2-7; TRBD1 might be the D (5 bases). This CDR3 has 15 residues. Germline V gene sequence: CDR1 SGDLS, CDR2 YYNGEE. V lost 0 bases, J lost 4 bases, and 14 bases lay in between. For the CDR3, the DNA is TGTGCCAGCAGCGTAGGATCCAGGGTGGTATACGAGCAGTACTTC. This codes for CASSVGSRVVYEQYF.

The rearrangement joins TRBV19 to TRBJ1-3, with D possibly being TRBD1 (6 bases). The CDR3 is 14 residues long. CDR1 LNHDA and CDR2 SQIVND come from the germline V gene (reference sequence). V was clipped by 8 bases and J by 6 bases, with 17 bases between them. CDR3 amino acids: CASGFNRDENTIYF. The CDR3 bases are TGTGCCAGTGGATTCAACAGGGACGAAAACACCATATATTTT. The variable domain in full, with the rest retrieved from reference TRBV19 and TRBJ1-3, is DGGITQSPKYLFRKEGQNVTLSCEQNLNHDAMYWYRQDPGQGLRLIYYSQIVNDFQKGDIAEGYSVSREKKESFPLTVTSAQKNPTAFYLCASGFNRDENTIYFGEGSWLTVV.

The chain is built from TRBV7-2 and TRBJ1-5; the D is unclear. CDR1 and CDR2 from the germline V gene are SGHTA and FQGNSA. The CDR3 contains 14 residues. V was cut by 5 bases and J by 7 bases, with 15 bases left in between. In nucleotides, the CDR3 is TGTGCCAGCAGCACCCGGGTCCTAGGCCAGCCCCAGCATTTT. This codes for CASSTRVLGQPQHF.

The V call is TRBV19, the J call TRBJ2-6; the D is unclear. From germline, CDR1 is LNHDA and CDR2 SQIVND (reference sequence). The CDR3 is 15 amino acids. V lost 2 bases to trimming and J lost 1 base, with 6 bases between them. The CDR3 bases are TGTGCCAGTAGTATATTAACTTCTGGGGCCAACGTCCTGACTTTC. Protein: CASSILTSGANVLTF.

The chain couples TRBV3-1 (or the pseudogene TRBV3-2) to TRBJ2-5; 12 nucleotides line up with TRBD2. The J segment lost 2 bases and the V segment lost 0 bases, leaving 16 bases of the junction unmatched. The CDR3 is 21 residues long. Germline V gene data show CDR1 as LGHDT and CDR2 as YNNKEL (reference sequence). For the CDR3, the DNA is TGTGCCAGCAGCCAAGATCGAGGACAGGTACAGACTAGCGGGGGTCAAGAGACCCAGTACTTC. Translated, it gives CASSQDRGQVQTSGGQETQYF.

The rearrangement links TRBV28 to TRBJ1-6; a weak D match, TRBD1 (6 bases). V lost 3 bases to trimming and J lost 10 bases, with 13 bases between them. This CDR3 has 14 amino acids. Germline loops: CDR1 MDHEN, CDR2 SYDVKM. CDR3 bases: TGTGCCAGCAGTTTGACAGGTTGGCGGTCACCCCTCCACTTT. Protein product: CASSLTGWRSPLHF.

This rearrangement joins TRBV19 to TRBJ1-2, with 10 bases identical to TRBD1. Germline V CDR1 and CDR2: LNHDA, SQIVND (reference sequence). The CDR3 spans 15 residues. Trimming cost V 10 bases and J 0 bases; bases outside gene matches: 8. Written as DNA, the CDR3 is TGTGCCACCCGGGACAGGGGTAATACTAACTATGGCTACACCTTC. This sequence encodes CATRDRGNTNYGYTF. The whole variable domain, filled in from reference TRBV19 and TRBJ1-2, reads DGGITQSPKYLFRKEGQNVTLSCEQNLNHDAMYWYRQDPGQGLRLIYYSQIVNDFQKGDIAEGYSVSREKKESFPLTVTSAQKNPTAFYLCATRDRGNTNYGYTFGSGTRLTVV.

The rearrangement joins TRBV19 to TRBJ1-2, with a weak D call TRBD1 (5 bases). The ends were cut back, 4 bases at V and 4 bases at J, with 13 bases in the middle. Per germline, CDR1 LNHDA and CDR2 SQIVND (reference sequence). There are 14 residues in the CDR3. Here the CDR3 reads CASSSIRGGYGYTF. CDR3 nucleotides: TGTGCCAGTAGTAGCATACGGGGGGGCTATGGCTACACCTTC.

V is TRBV4-3 and J is TRBJ2-5; D gene unclear. In germline, CDR1 is LGHNA, CDR2 YSLEER. This CDR3 is 12 amino acids long. The V and J ends lost 0 bases and 3 bases respectively, with 2 bases between them. The CDR3 loop is CASSQDKETQYF. CDR3 bases: TGCGCCAGCAGCCAAGATAAAGAGACCCAGTACTTC.

The genes are TRBV7-2 and TRBJ1-1; TRBD1 agrees at 12 bases. V was pared by 7 bases and J by 7 bases, with 10 bases of the junction left unmatched. The CDR3 has 15 amino acids. The germline V gene encodes CDR1 SGHTA and CDR2 FQGNSA. CDR3 protein: CASKISGQGAGEAFF. Written as DNA, the CDR3 is TGTGCCAGCAAAATATCGGGACAGGGGGCAGGTGAAGCTTTCTTT. The variable domain in full, completed from reference TRBV7-2 and TRBJ1-1, reads GAGVSQSPSNKVTEKGKDVELRCDPISGHTALYWYRQSLGQGLEFLIYFQGNSAPDKSGLPSDRFSAERTGGSVSTLTIQRTQQEDSAVYLCASKISGQGAGEAFFGQGTRLTVV.

The CDR3 region is CASQAPGQGGYGYTF. For the CDR3, the DNA is TGTGCCAGTCAAGCGCCGGGACAGGGAGGGTATGGCTACACCTTC. This chain links TRBV3-1 (or the pseudogene TRBV3-2) with TRBJ1-2; 9 nucleotides agree with TRBD1. This CDR3 region has 15 residues. V lost 9 bases to trimming and J lost 5 bases; unmatched junction nucleotides: 13. CDR1 is LGHDT, CDR2 YNNKEL, per germline (reference sequence).

The V and J genes are TRBV14 and TRBJ2-1, with TRBD2 matching 9 bases. V was pared by 5 bases and J by 4 bases, with 9 bases of the junction left unmatched. Germline V gene data show CDR1 as SGHDN and CDR2 as FVKESK. This CDR3 spans 16 amino acids. DNA of the CDR3: TGTGCCAGCAGCTTCAGGACTAGCGTTCTTTACAATGAGCAGTTCTTC. This encodes CASSFRTSVLYNEQFF.

The J gene is TRBJ1-5, the V gene TRBV5-6; 8 bases align to TRBD1. Germline CDR1 and CDR2: SGHDT and YYEEEE. With 0 bases clipped from V and 5 bases from J, the junction kept 4 bases outside the gene matches. The CDR3 is 15 residues long. The CDR3 DNA follows: TGTGCCAGCAGCTTGGGGGGGACAGGAGATCAGCCCCAGCATTTT. Amino acid sequence: CASSLGGTGDQPQHF. Drawing the rest from reference TRBV5-6 and TRBJ1-5, the complete variable domain is DAGVTQSPTHLIKTRGQQVTLRCSPKSGHDTVSWYQQALGQGPQFIFQYYEEEERQRGNFPDRFSGHQFPNYSSELNVNALLLGDSALYLCASSLGGTGDQPQHFGDGTRLSIL.

This chain connects TRBV2 to TRBJ2-1, with D possibly matching TRBD1 (5 bases). The CDR3 has 14 residues. Germline V lookup: CDR1 SNHLY, CDR2 FYNNEI. Trimming cost V 4 bases and J 5 bases, with 12 bases left between them. CDR3 loop: CASSVVQGNNEQFF. CDR3 bases: TGTGCCAGCAGTGTGGTGCAGGGCAACAATGAGCAGTTCTTC.

V is TRBV18 and J is TRBJ2-2; D might be TRBD1 (6 bases). This CDR3 comprises 16 residues. Between the trimmed V and J ends, which lost 3 bases and 0 bases, there was a span of 11 bases. Germline V gene data show CDR1 as KGHSH and CDR2 as LQKENI. CDR3 region: CASSPWGPPNTGELFF. The CDR3 region has the DNA TGTGCCAGCTCACCTTGGGGGCCTCCGAACACCGGGGAGCTGTTTTTT.

The chain recombines TRBV15 with TRBJ2-3, with 13 nucleotides matching TRBD2. CDR1 is LNHNV and CDR2 is YYDKDF in the germline V gene (reference sequence). The CDR3 consists of 19 residues. V shed 2 bases, J shed 5 bases, and the junction held 13 bases outside the gene matches. The CDR3 region has the DNA TGTGCCACCAGCAGACTCGGGACTAGCGGGACCCGCCAGGGAGATACGCAGTATTTT. It specifies CATSRLGTSGTRQGDTQYF.

CDR3: CASSLIAAGEKLFF. CDR3 bases: TGTGCCAGCAGTTTAATAGCTGCGGGGGAAAAACTGTTTTTT. The chain carries TRBV28 and TRBJ1-4; no firm D call. V shed 2 bases and J shed 8 bases, with 12 bases lying between them. Germline V gene sequence: CDR1 MDHEN, CDR2 SYDVKM. The CDR3 spans 14 residues.

J is TRBJ1-2 and V is TRBV29-1; possibly TRBD1 for D (6 bases). V was clipped by 7 bases and J by 4 bases, with 16 bases between them. The CDR3 consists of 13 residues. The V gene's germline CDR1 is SQVTM and CDR2 ANQGSEA. CDR3 nucleotides: TGCAGCGCCAGCAGGGGCAAGGGCTATGGCTACACCTTC. Translating it yields CSASRGKGYGYTF.

The sample holds many counts of this clone. V and J are TRBV30 and TRBJ2-7, with TRBD1 matching over 7 bases. The V and J ends lost 3 bases and 6 bases, in that order; junction bases with no gene match: 2. The CDR3 is 11 amino acids. Per the germline V gene, CDR1 is GTSNPN and CDR2 is SVGIG (reference sequence). As DNA, the CDR3 is TGTGCCTGGAGCCCAGGGGGCGAGCAGTACTTC. This encodes CAWSPGGEQYF.

The V and J genes are TRBV6-6 and TRBJ1-5; D call uncertain. The CDR3 totals 14 residues. Trimming took 2 bases from V and 5 from J, leaving 10 bases between them. Germline lookup yields CDR1 MNHNY and CDR2 SVGAGI (reference sequence). This chain's CDR3 is CASSYGELDQPQHF. The CDR3 bases are TGTGCCAGCAGTTACGGAGAACTAGATCAGCCCCAGCATTTT.